This is a list of T cell receptor beta chains from one sample in a study of blood T cell repertoires in COVID-19. Libraries were prepared by immunoSEQ multiplex PCR; TCRdb keeps only in-frame clonotypes and omits some of them. Of fewer than 150,000 clones in the sample, 80% to 90% were seen once. The sample taken for sequencing was peripheral blood. These receptors all stem from a woman in her 70s with acute or convalescent COVID-19. CDR3s include the opening cysteine and the closing phenylalanine or tryptophan. A D gene is named only where the DNA matches it firmly. Not every row has a clone size; where given, it reads once, few, many or a size class.

size,J,length,D,V,CDR3,DNA
.,TRBJ1-1,16,.,TRBV23-1,CASSPPIGGGGTEAFF,TGCGCCAGCAGTCCCCCTATCGGGGGAGGGGGAACTGAAGCTTTCTTT
.,TRBJ2-3,15,TRBD2,TRBV28,CASSGPGLAADTQYF,TGTGCCAGCAGTGGACCGGGACTAGCGGCAGATACGCAGTATTTT
.,TRBJ2-5,17,TRBD1,TRBV2,CASSGFRDRGLFKTQYF,TGTGCCAGCAGCGGATTCCGGGACAGGGGGCTCTTTAAGACCCAGTACTTC
.,TRBJ2-3,12,.,TRBV5-1,CASTGGFDTQYF,TGCGCCAGCACGGGCGGGTTTGATACGCAGTATTTT
.,TRBJ2-1,15,TRBD2,TRBV28,CASSFGTSVYNEQFF,TGTGCCAGCAGTTTTGGGACTAGCGTCTACAATGAGCAGTTCTTC
once,TRBJ2-1,16,TRBD2,TRBV7-2,CASSTNSGSSYNEQFF,TGTGCCAGCAGCACGAATAGCGGGAGCTCCTACAATGAGCAGTTCTTC
.,TRBJ2-1,15,.,TRBV14,CASSPRFSGFNEQFF,TGTGCCAGCAGCCCCCGTTTCTCAGGGTTTAATGAGCAGTTCTTC
.,TRBJ2-2,15,.,TRBV28,CASITGGAGTGELFF,TGTGCCAGCATCACAGGGGGGGCGGGCACCGGGGAGCTGTTTTTT
.,TRBJ2-7,15,TRBD2,TRBV19,CASSIVGGGSYEQYF,TGTGCCAGTAGTATAGTAGGCGGGGGCTCCTACGAGCAGTACTTC
.,TRBJ2-7,14,.,TRBV6-6,CASSSGIPVYEQYF,TGTGCCAGCAGTTCCGGGATACCCGTCTACGAGCAGTACTTC
.,TRBJ1-1,14,.,TRBV7-3,CASSLGGSYTEAFF,TGTGCCAGCAGCTTAGGGGGGTCGTACACTGAAGCTTTCTTT
.,TRBJ1-1,13,.,TRBV5-1,CASSLAGIAEAFF,TGCGCCAGCAGCTTGGCGGGTATCGCTGAAGCTTTCTTT
once,TRBJ2-2,16,TRBD1,TRBV2,CASSEDRMKNTGELFF,TGTGCCAGCAGTGAGGACAGGATGAAGAACACCGGGGAGCTGTTTTTT
.,TRBJ2-5,13,.,TRBV2,CASSEGAPAAQYF,TGTGCCAGCAGTGAGGGGGCCCCCGCGGCCCAGTACTTC
.,TRBJ1-5,15,TRBD1,TRBV6-5,CASSRGQGATSPQHF,TGTGCCAGCAGTAGGGGACAGGGGGCGACCTCGCCCCAGCATTTT
.,TRBJ1-3,15,.,TRBV3-1/TRBV3-2,CASSQLELSGNTIYF,TGTGCCAGCAGCCAATTGGAGCTTTCGGGAAACACCATATATTTT
.,TRBJ1-5,15,.,TRBV18,CASSPLGLPLEPQHF,TGTGCCAGCTCACCTTTAGGACTTCCCTTGGAGCCCCAGCATTTT
.,TRBJ1-3,13,.,TRBV28,CASRSGAGNTIYF,TGTGCCAGCAGGTCAGGGGCTGGAAACACCATATATTTT
.,TRBJ2-7,12,TRBD1,TRBV5-1,CASSADRDEQYF,TGCGCCAGCAGCGCAGACAGGGACGAGCAGTACTTC
.,TRBJ1-2,13,.,TRBV18,CASSQGRVNGYTF,TGTGCCAGCTCCCAAGGCAGGGTCAATGGCTACACCTTC
few,TRBJ2-5,14,.,TRBV7-3,CASSLGTGRETQYF,TGTGCCAGCAGCTTAGGCACTGGCAGGGAGACCCAGTACTTC
medium-sized,TRBJ1-4,14,.,TRBV10-2,CASSETAYNEKLFF,TGCGCCAGCAGTGAGACAGCTTATAATGAAAAACTGTTTTTT
.,TRBJ1-1,16,.,TRBV9,CASSSPGGESRSEAFF,TGTGCCAGCAGCTCCCCAGGTGGGGAGTCAAGGTCTGAAGCTTTCTTT
.,TRBJ2-3,15,TRBD2,TRBV5-1,CASSLSGGVGDTQYF,TGCGCCAGCAGCTTGAGCGGGGGGGTTGGCGATACGCAGTATTTT
.,TRBJ1-2,11,.,TRBV6-5,CATGENYGYTF,TGTGCCACAGGGGAGAACTATGGCTACACCTTC
.,TRBJ1-2,15,TRBD1,TRBV7-9,CASSLLGQGDYGYTF,TGTGCCAGCAGCTTACTTGGACAGGGAGACTATGGCTACACCTTC
.,TRBJ2-1,14,.,TRBV19,CASSIFRGGNEQFF,TGTGCCAGTAGTATTTTCCGGGGAGGCAATGAGCAGTTCTTC
.,TRBJ2-4,11,.,TRBV12-3/TRBV12-4,CASSRGHIQYF,TGTGCCAGCAGTCGAGGGCACATTCAGTACTTC
.,TRBJ1-5,14,.,TRBV6-5,CASTLAPPGQPQHF,TGTGCCAGCACCCTGGCCCCGCCAGGTCAGCCCCAGCATTTT
.,TRBJ2-5,13,TRBD1,TRBV12-3/TRBV12-4,CASSPTGAETQYF,TGTGCCAGCAGTCCCACAGGGGCAGAGACCCAGTACTTC
.,TRBJ2-7,13,.,TRBV6-1,CASSDGTQFKEYF,TGTGCCAGCAGTGATGGGACTCAGTTTAAGGAGTACTTC
.,TRBJ1-5,15,.,TRBV3-1/TRBV3-2,CASSQDSQGWQPQHF,TGTGCCAGCAGCCAAGATAGCCAGGGTTGGCAGCCCCAGCATTTT
.,TRBJ1-1,13,.,TRBV6-5,CASRQREGTEAFF,TGTGCCAGCAGGCAAAGGGAGGGCACTGAAGCTTTCTTT
.,TRBJ1-6,18,.,TRBV9,CASSISDSFIDYNSPLHF,TGTGCCAGCAGCATCAGCGATTCATTCATTGATTATAATTCACCCCTCCACTTT
.,TRBJ1-6,17,.,TRBV3-1/TRBV3-2,CASSQGPGQRPNSPLHF,TGTGCCAGCAGCCAAGGTCCGGGACAAAGGCCTAATTCACCCCTCCACTTT
.,TRBJ2-3,15,TRBD2,TRBV7-3,CASRSNGGDTDTQYF,TGTGCCAGCAGGAGTAACGGGGGGGATACAGATACGCAGTATTTT
.,TRBJ1-3,17,.,TRBV3-1/TRBV3-2,CASSQVRGSHSGNTIYF,TGTGCCAGCAGCCAGGTTCGGGGAAGTCACTCTGGAAACACCATATATTTT
once,TRBJ2-4,17,TRBD1,TRBV3-1/TRBV3-2,CASSQAPHRGAKNIQYF,TGTGCCAGCAGCCAAGCACCTCACAGGGGAGCCAAAAACATTCAGTACTTC
.,TRBJ2-7,15,TRBD1,TRBV19,CASSKQGVESYEQYF,TGTGCCAGTAGCAAACAGGGGGTGGAATCCTACGAGCAGTACTTC
.,TRBJ2-3,16,.,TRBV24-1,CATSDLGAGLADTQYF,TGTGCCACCAGTGATCTCGGCGCGGGGCTCGCAGATACGCAGTATTTT
.,TRBJ1-2,13,TRBD1,TRBV9,CASSDRENYGYTF,TGTGCCAGTAGTGACAGGGAGAACTATGGCTACACCTTC
once,TRBJ1-5,13,.,TRBV28,CASRRGSNQPQHF,TGTGCCAGCCGAAGGGGAAGCAATCAGCCCCAGCATTTT
.,TRBJ1-2,15,TRBD1,TRBV6-5,CASRQGGDKNYGYTF,TGTGCCAGCAGACAGGGGGGGGATAAAAACTATGGCTACACCTTC
.,TRBJ1-2,14,TRBD1,TRBV13,CASSLGQGANGYTF,TGTGCCAGCAGCTTGGGACAGGGGGCAAATGGCTACACCTTC
.,TRBJ2-3,12,.,TRBV6-5,CASKSGLQTQYF,TGTGCCAGCAAATCTGGGCTGCAAACGCAGTATTTT
.,TRBJ2-5,13,.,TRBV5-1,CASSFQGQETQYF,TGCGCCAGCAGCTTCCAGGGCCAAGAGACCCAGTACTTC